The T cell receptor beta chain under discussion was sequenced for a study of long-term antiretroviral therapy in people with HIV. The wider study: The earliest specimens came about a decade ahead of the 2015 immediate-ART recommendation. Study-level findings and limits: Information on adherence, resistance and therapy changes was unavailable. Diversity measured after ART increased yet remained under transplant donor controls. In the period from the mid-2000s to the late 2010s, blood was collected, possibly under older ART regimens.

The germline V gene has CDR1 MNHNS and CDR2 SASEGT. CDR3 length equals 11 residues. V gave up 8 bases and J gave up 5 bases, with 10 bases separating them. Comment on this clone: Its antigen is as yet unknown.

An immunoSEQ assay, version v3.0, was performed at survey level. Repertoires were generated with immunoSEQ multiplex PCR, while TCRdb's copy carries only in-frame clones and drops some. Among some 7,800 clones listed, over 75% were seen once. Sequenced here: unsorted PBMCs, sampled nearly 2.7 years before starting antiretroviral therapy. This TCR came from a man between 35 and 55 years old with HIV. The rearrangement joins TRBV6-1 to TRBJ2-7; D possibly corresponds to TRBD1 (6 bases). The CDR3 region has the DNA TGTGCCAGCTTGGGGGCCCACGAGCAGTACTTC. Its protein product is CASLGAHEQYF.